A single sample is the source of the 29 T cell receptor beta chains below, sequenced in a study of early T cells in non-severe SARS-CoV-2 infection. TCRdb re-derived calls from the 5' RACE reads in MiXCR, one entry per CDR3 protein. The sample carries about 60,000 distinct CDR3 sequences, roughly 13% recorded once. The sequenced sample consisted of whole blood. Receptor source: an adult who was a healthcare worker with PCR-confirmed SARS-CoV-2 infection or an uninfected control (not recorded which).

This clonotype was counted at least ten times. V is TRBV6-4 and J is TRBJ1-5, with 8 bases fitting TRBD1. The trim removed 3 bases at V and 6 bases at J, leaving 7 bases unmatched. The V gene's germline CDR1 is MRHNA and CDR2 SNTAGT. CDR3 length: 15 amino acids. This CDR3 is CASSDTDREGQPQHF. The DNA of the CDR3 is TGTGCCAGCAGTGATACGGACAGGGAAGGTCAGCCCCAGCATTTT.

Relative to its sample, this clonotype is medium-sized. The gene calls are TRBV6-1 and TRBJ2-1; 7 bases map to TRBD2. The V gene's germline CDR1 is MNHNS and CDR2 SASEGT. This CDR3 comprises 16 residues. The V and J ends lost 1 base and 0 bases, in that order; junction bases with no gene match: 3. The CDR3 DNA follows: TGTGCCAGCAGTGAAGGCGGACTAGACTCCTACAATGAGCAGTTCTTC. It yields the protein CASSEGGLDSYNEQFF.

V and J are TRBV10-1 and TRBJ1-1; D is uncertain. The germline gives CDR1 WNHNN, CDR2 SYGVQD (reference sequence). This CDR3 has 15 residues. With 6 bases removed from V and 2 bases from J, the gap between germline ends came to 16 bases. For the CDR3, the DNA is TGCGCCAGCAGGTCACTTTTGAGAGACAACACTGAAGCTTTCTTT. The encoded protein is CASRSLLRDNTEAFF.

This chain connects TRBV18 to TRBJ1-4; D is unclear. CDR1 and CDR2 from the germline V gene are KGHSH and LQKENI. Between the trimmed V and J ends, which lost 3 bases and 2 bases, there was a span of 10 bases. The CDR3 consists of 15 residues. The CDR3 DNA follows: TGTGCCAGCTCACCGGTTCTCGGGACTAATGAAAAACTGTTTTTT. This gives the protein CASSPVLGTNEKLFF.

The chain joins TRBV11-2 to TRBJ1-4; D is unresolved. The germline CDR1 and CDR2 sequences are SGHAT and FQNNGV. V gave up 5 bases and J gave up 8 bases, with 18 bases separating them. The CDR3 has 15 amino acids. The CDR3 coding sequence is TGTGCCAGCAGCCCCCGAGAGGCCGTTTGGGAAAAACTGTTTTTT. This encodes CASSPREAVWEKLFF.

The chain is built from TRBV20-1 and TRBJ2-1; D is ambiguous. The germline V and J ends were trimmed by 3 bases and 5 bases, with 17 bases remaining between them. The germline CDR1 and CDR2 sequences are DFQATT and SNEGSKA (reference sequence). The CDR3 runs 15 residues. DNA for the CDR3: TGCAGTGCTAGTTTTCCCCGCGACGTAGACAATGAGCAGTTCTTC. Protein: CSASFPRDVDNEQFF.

This clonotype was counted between two and nine times. This chain joins TRBV12-3 or TRBV12-4 and TRBJ1-4; D call uncertain. This CDR3 comprises 15 residues. Trimming stripped 9 bases from V and 5 bases from J, with 19 bases between. CDR3 nucleotide sequence: TGTGCCAGTAGACGATCTGGGATTGCCAATGAAAAACTGTTTTTT. This gives the protein CASRRSGIANEKLFF.

The rearrangement joins TRBV3-1 to TRBJ2-7, with TRBD1 matching over 10 bases. Germline V gives CDR1 LGHDT, CDR2 YNNKEL (reference sequence). The V gene end was trimmed by 2 bases and the J gene end by 5 bases; junction bases not matched to a gene: 9. The CDR3 sequence is 16 residues long. The DNA of the CDR3 is TGTGCCAGCAGCCAATCCCCCGGGACAGGGGATAACGAGCAGTACTTC. Translation: CASSQSPGTGDNEQYF.

This clonotype was found many times. The chain has TRBV10-1 and TRBJ2-2; 9 nucleotides agree with TRBD2. This CDR3 spans 16 amino acids. The trim removed 3 bases at V and 5 bases at J, leaving 7 bases unmatched. Looked up from germline, CDR1 is WNHNN and CDR2 is SYGVQD (reference sequence). CDR3 sequence: CASSDRSSGGTGELFF. CDR3 in DNA: TGCGCCAGCAGTGATAGGTCGAGCGGGGGGACCGGGGAGCTGTTTTTT.

The table lists this clonotype with many counts. The chain recombines TRBV5-1 with TRBJ2-7, with 13 bases that match TRBD2. CDR1 SGHRS and CDR2 YFSETQ come from the germline V gene. The CDR3 loop spans 16 amino acids. The J segment lost 2 bases and the V segment lost 4 bases, leaving 6 bases of the junction unmatched. In nucleotides, the CDR3 is TGCGCCAGCAGCCTCGGGACTAGCGGGATAACCTACGAGCAGTACTTC. The encoded protein is CASSLGTSGITYEQYF.

This chain links TRBV2 with TRBJ2-2; D gene ambiguous. Trimming left V 11 bases short and J 1 base short, with 8 bases between. There are 12 residues in the CDR3. Germline CDR1 and CDR2: SNHLY and FYNNEI. CDR3 protein: CALDGNTGELFF. The CDR3 nucleotides are TGTGCCTTAGACGGGAACACCGGGGAGCTGTTTTTT.

This clonotype was counted only a few times. V is TRBV7-6 and J is TRBJ1-3; D possibly corresponds to TRBD1 (5 bases). The CDR3 sequence is 16 residues long. V dropped 1 base and J dropped 0 bases, with 10 bases sitting between them. In germline, CDR1 is SGHVS, CDR2 FNYEAQ. For the CDR3, the DNA is TGTGCCAGCAGCTTAGAGGGGCCGGGCTCTGGAAACACCATATATTTT. Translated, it gives CASSLEGPGSGNTIYF. The full variable domain, its missing parts supplied by reference TRBV7-6 and TRBJ1-3, is GAGVSQSPRYKVTKRGQDVALRCDPISGHVSLYWYRQALGQGPEFLTYFNYEAQQDKSGLPNDRFSAERPEGSISTLTIQRTEQRDSAMYRCASSLEGPGSGNTIYFGEGSWLTVV.

This clonotype was counted ten times or more. The chain couples TRBV6-2 or TRBV6-3 to TRBJ2-2; 10 nucleotides agree with TRBD2. Germline CDR1 reads MNHEY; CDR2 reads SVGEGT. V was pared by 2 bases and J by 0 bases, with 3 bases of the junction left unmatched. This CDR3 has 17 amino acids. The CDR3 DNA is TGTGCCAGCAGTTACCCCAGCGGGGGGGCGAACACCGGGGAGCTGTTTTTT. Its translation: CASSYPSGGANTGELFF.

The chain combines TRBV10-3 with TRBJ2-2; tentatively, D is TRBD2 (6 bases). The CDR3 sequence is 13 residues long. Germline V gene lookup returns CDR1 ENHRY and CDR2 SYGVKD. The V end lost 8 bases, the J end lost 6 bases, and 13 bases lay between the germline ends. The CDR3 sequence is CAIPRAGSGELFF. Here the CDR3 DNA reads TGTGCCATCCCCCGGGCGGGGTCCGGGGAGCTGTTTTTT.

This clonotype was observed a few times. The CDR3 DNA is TGTGCCAGCAGCGGGTTTGAGGACAGGGAAATTAACGAGCAGTACTTC. Translated, it gives CASSGFEDREINEQYF. This chain links TRBV9 with TRBJ2-7; 8 positions agree with TRBD1. The V and J ends lost 3 bases and 5 bases, in that order; junction bases with no gene match: 13. Germline CDR1 and CDR2: SGDLS and YYNGEE. CDR3 length: 16 residues.

In its sample, this clonotype was seen a few times. The chain combines TRBV3-1 with TRBJ2-3; 9 nucleotides match TRBD2. V lost 7 bases and J lost 6; bases outside the gene matches: 11. The germline CDR1 and CDR2 sequences are LGHDT and YNNKEL (reference sequence). This CDR3 is built from 15 residues. The CDR3 loop is CASKYGASGVDTQYF. Here the CDR3 DNA reads TGTGCCAGCAAATACGGGGCTAGCGGGGTGGATACGCAGTATTTT.

The chain joins TRBV4-1 to TRBJ1-2; a possible D gene is TRBD1 (6 bases). Germline CDR1 reads MGHRA; CDR2 reads YSYEKL. The V and J ends lost 3 bases and 0 bases respectively, with 20 bases between them. The CDR3 consists of 18 residues. CDR3 sequence reads: CASSQAPGQTEANYGYTF. The DNA for the CDR3 is TGCGCCAGCAGCCAGGCTCCAGGACAGACTGAAGCTAACTATGGCTACACCTTC.

The chain has TRBV2 and TRBJ2-7; 9 bases are shared with TRBD2. The CDR3 has 13 amino acids. J was trimmed by 2 bases and V by 11 bases; bases with no gene match: 7. Germline V CDR1 and CDR2: SNHLY, FYNNEI. In DNA form, the CDR3 reads TGTGCCGGGAGACTAGCGGAACCCTACGAGCAGTACTTC. It specifies CAGRLAEPYEQYF.

V and J are TRBV29-1 and TRBJ1-3, with D tentatively TRBD1 (5 bases). Germline CDR1 reads SQVTM; CDR2 reads ANQGSEA. The CDR3 sequence is 12 residues long. Trimming stripped 7 bases from V and 0 bases from J, with 7 bases between. The CDR3 coding sequence is TGCAGCGCGGACAACTCTGGAAACACCATATATTTT. It specifies CSADNSGNTIYF.

The chain uses TRBV4-1 and TRBJ2-7; the D gene is possibly TRBD1 (5 bases). This CDR3 has 13 residues. Germline CDR1 reads MGHRA; CDR2 reads YSYEKL. Trimming cost V 0 bases and J 4 bases, with 7 bases left between them. CDR3 in amino acids: CASSQEQGYEQYF. CDR3 DNA: TGCGCCAGCAGCCAAGAGCAGGGTTACGAGCAGTACTTC.

This clonotype was seen ten or more times. The V and J genes are TRBV12-3 or TRBV12-4 and TRBJ2-5; 9 nucleotides line up with TRBD1. V dropped 7 bases and J dropped 5; count of bases not matched to a gene: 11. The CDR3 contains 15 residues. The CDR3 reads CASTLGQGKWETQYF. The CDR3 bases are TGTGCCAGCACCCTCGGACAGGGGAAATGGGAGACCCAGTACTTC.

This clonotype has just one count. The V and J genes are TRBV29-1 and TRBJ1-3; possibly TRBD1 for D (5 bases). The CDR3 length is 14 residues. Germline V gives CDR1 SQVTM, CDR2 ANQGSEA. V was clipped by 6 bases and J by 3 bases, with 15 bases between them. The CDR3 coding sequence is TGCAGCGTCTCTACAGGAGCAGGTGGAAACACCATATATTTT. It specifies CSVSTGAGGNTIYF.

On this clonotype itself: A read error is possible here, since a much larger clone lies one base away. The genes are TRBV11-2 and TRBJ2-7, with D possibly being TRBD1 (6 bases). Germline CDR1 and CDR2: SGHAT and FQNNGV. The CDR3 runs 15 residues. The V and J ends lost 1 base and 3 bases respectively, with 13 bases between them. The CDR3 bases are TGTGCCAGCAGCTTAGCCCCTGGGGGCCTCTACGAGCAGTACTTC. Protein: CASSLAPGGLYEQYF.

At least ten counts were recorded for this clonotype. The V call is TRBV12-3 or TRBV12-4, the J call TRBJ1-1; weak D call: TRBD1 (6 bases). Trimming took 5 bases from V and 1 from J, leaving 8 bases between them. The CDR3 is made up of 13 amino acids. For the CDR3, the DNA is TGTGCCAGCAGTGTGGACAGGAACACTGAAGCTTTCTTT. This codes for CASSVDRNTEAFF.

This clonotype was picked up a small number of times. CDR3 in amino acids: CSARDPSGGSSYNEQFF. CDR3 DNA: TGCAGTGCTAGAGATCCGAGCGGGGGGAGCTCCTACAATGAGCAGTTCTTC. The chain recombines TRBV20-1 with TRBJ2-1; 9 bases are shared with TRBD2. The CDR3 spans 17 residues. V was pared by 0 bases and J by 0 bases, with 6 bases of the junction left unmatched. The germline V gene has CDR1 DFQATT and CDR2 SNEGSKA (reference sequence).

The chain has TRBV19 and TRBJ2-3; 14 bases align to TRBD2. CDR1 and CDR2 from the germline V gene are LNHDA and SQIVND (reference sequence). The CDR3 is 16 residues long. Trimming took 4 bases from V and 4 from J; bases not matched to a gene: 4. The CDR3 DNA reads TGTGCCAGTAGTAGGACTAGCGGGGGGCCGGCAGATACGCAGTATTTT. It encodes CASSRTSGGPADTQYF.

This clonotype was observed at least ten times. The chain joins TRBV6-5 to TRBJ1-5; D ambiguous. Germline V gene lookup returns CDR1 MNHEY and CDR2 SVGAGI. The CDR3 runs to 12 residues. The V end lost 2 bases, the J end lost 9 bases, and 8 bases lay between the germline ends. The CDR3 region has the DNA TGTGCCAGCAGTTACCAGGCAGGGCCCCAGCATTTT. Translated, it gives CASSYQAGPQHF.

This clonotype was seen at least ten times. V and J are TRBV20-1 and TRBJ2-1, with 13 nucleotides matching TRBD2. This CDR3 spans 15 amino acids. V lost 4 bases to trimming and J lost 6 bases; unmatched junction nucleotides: 6. Germline V lookup: CDR1 DFQATT, CDR2 SNEGSKA (reference sequence). CDR3 sequence (DNA): TGCAGTGCTACCGGGACTAGCGGGGTCCTCAATGAGCAGTTCTTC. This sequence encodes CSATGTSGVLNEQFF.

The V and J genes are TRBV4-1 and TRBJ2-7; perhaps TRBD1 as D (5 bases). Trimming stripped 1 base from V and 3 bases from J, with 13 bases between. The CDR3 is made up of 15 amino acids. Germline CDR1 MGHRA, CDR2 YSYEKL. The CDR3 DNA reads TGCGCCAGCAGCCAAGTTCAGGGCACCAACTACGAGCAGTACTTC. Amino acids: CASSQVQGTNYEQYF.